What follows are 15 T cell receptor beta chains derived from one specimen sequenced in a study of cytomegalovirus exposure and HLA in healthy donors. The PCR used 60 Vbeta and 13 Jbeta primers. The protocol was immunoSEQ multiplex PCR, while the TCRdb copy is restricted to in-frame clones and leaves out a portion. The data contain 85,000 to 110,000 clones, 60% to 80% of them seen just once; the ten biggest clones take up about 4%. The sample taken for sequencing was PBMCs. These receptors all stem from a man in his fifties or sixties in good health and CMV-seropositive.

This clone was seen only a few times. The chain employs TRBV7-2 and TRBJ2-7; 9 bases map to TRBD1. CDR1 and CDR2 (germline): SGHTA, FQGNSA. The CDR3 extends over 15 amino acids. Losses at the gene ends were 5 bases for V and 3 bases for J; bases not matched to a gene: 8. The CDR3 DNA follows: TGTGCCAGCAGCCGCGACAGGGGGAGGTTCTACGAGCAGTACTTC. Its protein product is CASSRDRGRFYEQYF.

This clone was recorded only once. CDR3 in DNA: TGTGCCAGCAGCGTAGCCGGGACAGGGGGGATTGAGCAGTTCTTC. Residues: CASSVAGTGGIEQFF. The rearrangement links TRBV9 to TRBJ2-1; 11 bases match TRBD1. Germline V gene sequence: CDR1 SGDLS, CDR2 YYNGEE. With V trimmed by 0 bases and J by 9 bases, 5 bases remained unmatched. CDR3 length equals 15 residues.

The rearrangement joins TRBV4-2 to TRBJ2-7; TRBD2 agrees at 8 bases. Germline V gives CDR1 LGHNA, CDR2 YNFKEQ. There are 14 residues in the CDR3. The junction had 5 bases not matched to a gene; V was cut back by 1 base and J by 6 bases. This CDR3 reads CASSQAGGGAEQYF. The CDR3 DNA is TGTGCCAGCAGCCAAGCGGGAGGGGGAGCCGAGCAGTACTTC.

CDR3 DNA: TGTGCCAGTAGTTTGGGGACAGGGATCCTCTACGAGCAGTACTTC. It is translated as CASSLGTGILYEQYF. The chain uses TRBV19 and TRBJ2-7, with 9 bases aligning to TRBD1. The germline V gene encodes CDR1 LNHDA and CDR2 SQIVND (reference sequence). The V gene end was trimmed by 5 bases and the J gene end by 3 bases; junction bases not matched to a gene: 8. The CDR3 spans 15 residues.

The rearrangement uses TRBV6-1 and TRBJ2-7; the D is unclear. The CDR3 length is 17 residues. V dropped 2 bases and J dropped 3 bases, with 20 bases sitting between them. The germline gives CDR1 MNHNS, CDR2 SASEGT. The CDR3 loop is CASSEIAAQVDFYEQYF. CDR3 nucleotide sequence: TGTGCCAGCAGTGAAATCGCAGCGCAAGTTGATTTCTACGAGCAGTACTTC.

Turning to this clone: Relative to the germline gene, one junction end is altered; a read error may explain this. The chain couples TRBV7-9 to TRBJ1-2; 7 bases are a match to TRBD1. Germline V gene sequence: CDR1 SEHNR, CDR2 FQNEAQ (reference sequence). The CDR3 length is 12 residues. CDR3 sequence reads: CSSSFRGDGYTF. DNA for the CDR3: TGTTCCAGCAGCTTCAGGGGGGATGGCTACACCTTC.

The CDR3: CAWSSIGANYGYTF. As DNA, the CDR3 is TGTGCCTGGAGTTCGATAGGGGCAAACTATGGCTACACCTTC. The chain uses TRBV30 and TRBJ1-2; possibly TRBD1 for D (5 bases). The CDR3 spans 14 residues. CDR1 GTSNPN and CDR2 SVGIG come from the germline V gene (reference sequence). Trimming took off 2 bases at V and 2 bases at J, with 12 bases between the two ends.

The rearrangement links TRBV6-1 to TRBJ2-3; D is possibly TRBD2 (5 bases). The CDR3 runs 15 residues. The germline CDR1 and CDR2 sequences are MNHNS and SASEGT. V gave up 2 bases and J gave up 0 bases, with 9 bases separating them. The CDR3 here is CASSEREWSTDTQYF. The CDR3 bases are TGTGCCAGCAGTGAACGGGAATGGAGCACAGATACGCAGTATTTT.

V usage is TRBV6-1 and J usage is TRBJ2-6; D perhaps matches TRBD2 (5 bases). Germline V CDR1 and CDR2: MNHNS, SASEGT. Trimming took off 11 bases at V and 2 bases at J, with 13 bases between the two ends. The CDR3 is 14 residues long. In DNA, the CDR3 is TGTGCCCACGATCTAGCAGCTGGGGCCAACGTCCTGACTTTC. It codes for CAHDLAAGANVLTF.

This chain joins TRBV7-7 and TRBJ2-5; the D gene is possibly TRBD1 (6 bases). Trimming took 2 bases from V and 6 from J, leaving 10 bases between them. Germline CDR1 and CDR2: SSHAT and FNYEAQ (reference sequence). The CDR3 runs to 13 residues. This CDR3 reads CASSLNQGKTQYF. CDR3 nucleotides: TGTGCCAGCAGCTTAAATCAGGGGAAGACCCAGTACTTC.

The gene calls are TRBV4-1 and TRBJ2-7; tentative D call: TRBD2 (6 bases). This CDR3 has 15 amino acids. The V gene's germline CDR1 is MGHRA and CDR2 YSYEKL. Trimming cost V 1 base and J 2 bases, with 12 bases left between them. The CDR3 DNA reads as TGCGCCAGCAGCCAAGGGCAGGGAGGCACCTACGAGCAGTACTTC. This codes for CASSQGQGGTYEQYF.

V usage is TRBV18 and J usage is TRBJ2-3; 11 positions match TRBD2. The CDR3 has 16 amino acids. J was trimmed by 3 bases and V by 6 bases; bases with no gene match: 8. Looked up from germline, CDR1 is KGHSH and CDR2 is LQKENI. CDR3 amino acids: CASSWSGTSGTDTQYF. The CDR3 DNA reads as TGTGCCAGCTCTTGGAGCGGGACTAGCGGAACAGATACGCAGTATTTT.

The gene calls are TRBV7-8 and TRBJ2-2; 7 bases are shared with TRBD2. Trimming took 0 bases from V and 0 from J; bases not matched to a gene: 4. Germline V gene data show CDR1 as SGHVS and CDR2 as FQNEAQ. The CDR3 contains 17 residues. The CDR3: CASSLAAAGANTGELFF. The CDR3, as DNA: TGTGCCAGCAGCTTAGCTGCGGCGGGAGCGAACACCGGGGAGCTGTTTTTT.

This sequence joins TRBV18 and TRBJ1-2; 11 bases map to TRBD1. The CDR3 is 15 residues long. V lost 1 base to trimming and J lost 6 bases; unmatched junction nucleotides: 4. The germline CDR1 and CDR2 sequences are KGHSH and LQKENI. The CDR3 is CASSPQDRGPDGYTF. In DNA, the CDR3 is TGTGCCAGCTCACCACAGGACAGGGGGCCAGATGGCTACACCTTC.

V usage is TRBV6-1 and J usage is TRBJ1-6; possibly TRBD1 for D (5 bases). CDR3 length: 15 amino acids. Trimming took 10 bases from V and 0 from J, leaving 13 bases between them. CDR1 MNHNS and CDR2 SASEGT come from the germline V gene. The CDR3 loop is CATGTSSSYNSPLHF. For the CDR3, the DNA is TGTGCCACCGGGACTTCTAGCTCCTATAATTCACCCCTCCACTTT.